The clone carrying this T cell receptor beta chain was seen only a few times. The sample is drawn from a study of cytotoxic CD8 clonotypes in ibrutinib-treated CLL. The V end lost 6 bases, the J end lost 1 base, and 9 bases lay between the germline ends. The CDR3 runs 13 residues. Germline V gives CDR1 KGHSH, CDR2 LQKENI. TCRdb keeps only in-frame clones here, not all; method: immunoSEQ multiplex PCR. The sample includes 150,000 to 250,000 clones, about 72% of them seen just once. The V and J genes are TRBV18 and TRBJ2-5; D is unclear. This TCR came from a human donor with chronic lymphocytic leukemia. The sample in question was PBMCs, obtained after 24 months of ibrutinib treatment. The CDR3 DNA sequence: TGTGCCAGCTCCCAGGCGGCCCAAGAGACCCAGTACTTC. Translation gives CASSQAAQETQYF.